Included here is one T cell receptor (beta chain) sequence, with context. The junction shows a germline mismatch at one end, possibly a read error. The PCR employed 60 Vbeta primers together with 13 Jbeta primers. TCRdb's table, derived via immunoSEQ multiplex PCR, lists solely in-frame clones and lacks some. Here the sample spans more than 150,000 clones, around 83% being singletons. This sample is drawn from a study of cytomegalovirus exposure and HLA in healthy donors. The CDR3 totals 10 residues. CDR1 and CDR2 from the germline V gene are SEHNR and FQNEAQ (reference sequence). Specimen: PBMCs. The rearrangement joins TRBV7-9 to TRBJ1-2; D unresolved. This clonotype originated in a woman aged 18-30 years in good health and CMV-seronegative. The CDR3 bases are TGTGCCAGCAGCCCACTTGATCCGGCCTTC. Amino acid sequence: CASSPLDPAF.